The next 32 T cell receptor beta chains were all read from a single sample in a study of shared clonotypes between healthy human individuals. The data were produced by immunoSEQ multiplex PCR, yet TCRdb's version contains in-frame clones alone and is incomplete. The sample includes some 2,500,000 clones, 90% to 95% of them seen just once. What was sequenced was naive CD4+ T cells from PBMCs. The subset denotes: CD45RA+ positively selected. The receptor set was obtained from a man aged 18 to 29 in good health. Some clones in this sample may be carry-over from other donors' samples.

The chain carries TRBV7-9 and TRBJ2-5; possible D gene TRBD2, 6 bases. CDR1 is SEHNR, CDR2 FQNEAQ, per germline (reference sequence). There are 16 residues in the CDR3. Trimming left V 0 bases short and J 4 bases short, with 15 bases between. The CDR3 loop is CASSLAGTLRRETQYF. Written as DNA, the CDR3 is TGTGCCAGCAGCTTAGCAGGGACTCTACGGAGAGAGACCCAGTACTTC.

V is TRBV4-2 and J is TRBJ2-1; D gene uncertain. CDR3 length: 16 residues. Trimming took off 1 base at V and 4 bases at J, with 14 bases between the two ends. Germline CDR1 reads LGHNA; CDR2 reads YNFKEQ. CDR3 bases: TGTGCCAGCAGCCAAGCCCTAGTAAGCCTTTACAATGAGCAGTTCTTC. Residues: CASSQALVSLYNEQFF.

The chain links TRBV4-3 to TRBJ1-1; 7 bases are a match to TRBD1. V shed 4 bases and J 0 bases; nucleotides not matched to a gene: 11. CDR1 LGHNA and CDR2 YSLEER come from the germline V gene. This CDR3 comprises 17 residues. In DNA, the CDR3 is TGCGCCAGCAGCCGAAAATTGGGACAGACTTTGAACACTGAAGCTTTCTTT. This encodes CASSRKLGQTLNTEAFF.

The chain carries TRBV6-5 and TRBJ1-1; 7 bases line up with TRBD1. Per germline, CDR1 MNHEY and CDR2 SVGAGI. The CDR3 length is 15 residues. Trimming cost V 5 bases and J 4 bases; bases outside gene matches: 10. The CDR3, as DNA: TGTGCCAGCAGTAGTTCACAGGGGAGAGGCACTGAAGCTTTCTTT. Residues: CASSSSQGRGTEAFF.

This rearrangement joins TRBV9 to TRBJ2-5; the D gene is possibly TRBD2 (6 bases). The germline gives CDR1 SGDLS, CDR2 YYNGEE. Trimming removed 0 bases at V and 1 base at J, with 13 bases between. The CDR3 is made up of 16 amino acids. The CDR3 DNA reads as TGTGCCAGCAGCGTAGCGGCTAGCGAGAGCCAAGAGACCCAGTACTTC. Amino acids: CASSVAASESQETQYF.

The rearrangement uses TRBV5-1 and TRBJ2-3; 7 nucleotides agree with TRBD2. J was trimmed by 2 bases and V by 3 bases; bases with no gene match: 9. Germline V lookup: CDR1 SGHRS, CDR2 YFSETQ. This CDR3 is 16 amino acids long. The chain's CDR3 is CASSSGLRGDTDTQYF. Here the CDR3 DNA reads TGCGCCAGCAGCTCGGGCCTCCGGGGGGACACAGATACGCAGTATTTT.

This chain joins TRBV7-2 and TRBJ2-5; D call uncertain. Trimming took off 5 bases at V and 0 bases at J, with 10 bases between the two ends. CDR1 and CDR2 from the germline V gene are SGHTA and FQGNSA. There are 14 residues in the CDR3. The CDR3 is CASSEKAHQETQYF. The CDR3, as DNA: TGTGCCAGCAGCGAAAAAGCACACCAAGAGACCCAGTACTTC.

The V and J genes are TRBV30 and TRBJ2-5; D could derive from TRBD1 or TRBD2 (5 bases each). The V end lost 2 bases, the J end lost 2 bases, and 15 bases lay between the germline ends. The CDR3 is made up of 15 amino acids. Germline V gene data show CDR1 as GTSNPN and CDR2 as SVGIG (reference sequence). The CDR3 reads CAWSRGARVQETQYF. DNA for the CDR3: TGTGCCTGGAGTAGAGGGGCCCGGGTACAAGAGACCCAGTACTTC.

V usage is TRBV7-2 and J usage is TRBJ2-5; unclear D gene. With 1 base removed from V and 1 base from J, the gap between germline ends came to 13 bases. In germline, CDR1 is SGHTA, CDR2 FQGNSA. This CDR3 is built from 16 residues. The CDR3 spells CASSLVFWGSQETQYF. CDR3 nucleotides: TGTGCCAGCAGCTTAGTCTTTTGGGGTTCCCAAGAGACCCAGTACTTC.

This clone appeared a single time. The rearrangement joins TRBV28 to TRBJ1-4; D uncertain. The V end lost 10 bases, the J end lost 4 bases, and 25 bases lay between the germline ends. CDR1 and CDR2 from the germline V gene are MDHEN and SYDVKM. The CDR3 totals 17 residues. Here the CDR3 DNA reads TGTGCCACCACTGGGTTTACCTCGGCAGTGGTTAATGAAAAACTGTTTTTT. Its protein is CATTGFTSAVVNEKLFF.

The chain links TRBV7-3 to TRBJ2-7, with D perhaps TRBD1 or TRBD2 (5 bases each). The CDR3 sequence is 14 residues long. Germline assignment: CDR1 SGHTA and CDR2 FQGTGA. Trimming stripped 5 bases from V and 2 bases from J, with 13 bases between. In DNA form, the CDR3 reads TGTGCCAGCAGCCCTGGTGGGGGTCCCTACGAGCAGTACTTC. Its protein is CASSPGGGPYEQYF.

This chain joins TRBV18 and TRBJ2-4, with D maybe TRBD1 (6 bases). Trimming took 1 base from V and 9 from J, leaving 13 bases between them. CDR3 length: 14 residues. Germline CDR1 is KGHSH and CDR2 is LQKENI. CDR3 coding DNA: TGTGCCAGCTCACCACTCCAGAGAGGGGGCATTCAGTACTTC. Encoded protein: CASSPLQRGGIQYF.

This clone occurred once. This sequence joins TRBV7-6 and TRBJ1-3; D is uncertain. Looked up from germline, CDR1 is SGHVS and CDR2 is FNYEAQ. The CDR3 runs to 15 residues. The V end lost 2 bases, the J end lost 0 bases, and 8 bases lay between the germline ends. This CDR3 is CASSLLSVSGNTIYF. DNA for the CDR3: TGTGCCAGCAGCTTATTGTCTGTCTCTGGAAACACCATATATTTT. The whole variable domain, filled in from reference TRBV7-6 and TRBJ1-3, reads GAGVSQSPRYKVTKRGQDVALRCDPISGHVSLYWYRQALGQGPEFLTYFNYEAQQDKSGLPNDRFSAERPEGSISTLTIQRTEQRDSAMYRCASSLLSVSGNTIYFGEGSWLTVV.

This chain links TRBV7-9 with TRBJ1-3; D might be TRBD1 (6 bases). The CDR3 totals 18 residues. Trimming left V 4 bases short and J 2 bases short, with 21 bases between. CDR1 is SEHNR, CDR2 FQNEAQ, per germline (reference sequence). This CDR3 reads CASSSPVGDGTTGNTIYF. DNA for the CDR3: TGTGCCAGCAGCTCCCCGGTTGGGGACGGGACAACTGGAAACACCATATATTTT.

The J gene is TRBJ2-1, the V gene TRBV5-8; D is possibly TRBD1 (6 bases). From germline, CDR1 is SGHTS and CDR2 YDEGEE. Between the trimmed V and J ends, which lost 6 bases and 4 bases, there was a span of 17 bases. The CDR3 extends over 15 amino acids. CDR3 nucleotides: TGTGCCAGCATTCCTTTCGGGACATCGTACAATGAGCAGTTCTTC. Translation gives CASIPFGTSYNEQFF.

The chain recombines TRBV9 with TRBJ2-1; 7 nucleotides match TRBD1. Germline values: CDR1 SGDLS, CDR2 YYNGEE. The CDR3 contains 13 residues. Trimming at V came to 2 bases and at J to 5 bases, leaving 1 base not matched to a gene. The CDR3 coding sequence is TGTGCCAGCAGCGTGACAGGGAACAATGAGCAGTTCTTC. It is translated as CASSVTGNNEQFF. The full variable domain, completed using reference TRBV9 and TRBJ2-1, is DSGVTQTPKHLITATGQRVTLRCSPRSGDLSVYWYQQSLDQGLQFLIQYYNGEERAKGNILERFSAQQFPDLHSELNLSSLELGDSALYFCASSVTGNNEQFFGPGTRLTVL.

CDR3 sequence reads: CASSPRNQETQYF. As DNA, the CDR3 is TGTGCCAGCAGCCCCCGGAACCAAGAGACCCAGTACTTC. This chain uses TRBV7-3 with TRBJ2-5; D remains unclear. V was cut by 5 bases and J by 0 bases, with 7 bases left in between. This CDR3 is built from 13 residues. Germline loops: CDR1 SGHTA, CDR2 FQGTGA. The complete variable domain, with remaining parts taken from reference TRBV7-3 and TRBJ2-5, reads GAGVSQTPSNKVTEKGKYVELRCDPISGHTALYWYRQSLGQGPEFLIYFQGTGAADDSGLPNDRFFAVRPEGSVSTLKIQRTERGDSAVYLCASSPRNQETQYFGPGTRLLVL.

As regards this clone: The sample holds other DNA sequences that translate to the same CDR3. The chain has TRBV29-1 and TRBJ2-3; 10 bases are a match to TRBD2. Trimming at V came to 6 bases and at J to 2 bases, leaving 5 bases not matched to a gene. The CDR3 has 14 amino acids. The germline gives CDR1 SQVTM, CDR2 ANQGSEA. The CDR3 DNA reads TGCAGCGTCCGGACTAGCGGTATCACAGATACGCAGTATTTT. This encodes CSVRTSGITDTQYF.

V is TRBV9 and J is TRBJ2-2; possibly TRBD1 or TRBD2 for D (5 bases each). This CDR3 comprises 15 residues. Between the trimmed V and J ends, which lost 1 base and 5 bases, there was a span of 12 bases. Germline values: CDR1 SGDLS, CDR2 YYNGEE. The CDR3 loop is CASSVSGARTGELFF. The CDR3 DNA follows: TGTGCCAGCAGCGTATCCGGGGCGAGAACCGGGGAGCTGTTTTTT.

V gene TRBV28 combines with J gene TRBJ1-3; the D is unclear. Trimming removed 3 bases at V and 0 bases at J, with 9 bases between. Per germline, CDR1 MDHEN and CDR2 SYDVKM. The CDR3 spans 15 residues. The CDR3 protein is CASSFGFPSGNTIYF. CDR3 sequence (DNA): TGTGCCAGCAGTTTCGGGTTTCCCTCTGGAAACACCATATATTTT.

This clone was seen once. The same CDR3 can be traced to other DNA sequences in this sample. The chain is built from TRBV2 and TRBJ2-7, with D uncertain. This CDR3 is built from 11 residues. V shed 5 bases and J shed 1 base, with 3 bases lying between them. CDR1 SNHLY and CDR2 FYNNEI come from the germline V gene. The CDR3 DNA reads TGTGCCAGCAGTCTTTCCTACGAGCAGTACTTC. Translated: CASSLSYEQYF.

This chain connects TRBV28 to TRBJ2-5, with D perhaps matching TRBD1 or TRBD2 (5 bases each). This CDR3 region has 17 residues. V lost 1 base and J lost 0, with 15 bases in between. The germline CDR1 and CDR2 sequences are MDHEN and SYDVKM. CDR3 bases: TGTGCCAGCAGTTTATCTGGATGGGACCGGCACCAAGAGACCCAGTACTTC. This gives the protein CASSLSGWDRHQETQYF.

The V and J genes are TRBV19 and TRBJ1-3; maybe TRBD1 (6 bases). V was clipped by 3 bases and J by 0 bases, with 9 bases between them. This CDR3 has 15 amino acids. The V gene's germline CDR1 is LNHDA and CDR2 SQIVND (reference sequence). The CDR3 protein is CASSMDSSSGNTIYF. DNA for the CDR3: TGTGCCAGTAGTATGGACAGCAGCTCTGGAAACACCATATATTTT.

In this sample, this clone turned up once. The genes are TRBV6-1 and TRBJ1-1, with D perhaps matching TRBD1 (6 bases). This CDR3 contains 16 residues. CDR1 is MNHNS, CDR2 SASEGT, per germline. Trimming left V 3 bases short and J 0 bases short, with 14 bases between. In nucleotides, the CDR3 is TGTGCCAGCAGTGAGAGGTATTGGGGGCTGAACACTGAAGCTTTCTTT. Translating it yields CASSERYWGLNTEAFF.

About this clone itself: This sample includes further DNA sequences coding for the same CDR3. The rearrangement uses TRBV5-1 and TRBJ2-3; D is unclear. CDR3 length equals 12 residues. From germline, CDR1 is SGHRS and CDR2 YFSETQ. V gave up 4 bases and J gave up 5 bases, with 8 bases separating them. The CDR3: CASSPGGDTQYF. For the CDR3, the DNA is TGCGCCAGCAGCCCCGGTGGAGATACGCAGTATTTT.

In this sample, this clone turned up once. V is TRBV5-1 and J is TRBJ1-1; D gene ambiguous. Trimming removed 4 bases at V and 1 base at J, with 11 bases between. Germline loops: CDR1 SGHRS, CDR2 YFSETQ. The CDR3 covers 14 residues. CDR3 sequence reads: CASSQPRGNTEAFF. For the CDR3, the DNA is TGCGCCAGCAGCCAACCCCGGGGGAACACTGAAGCTTTCTTT.

J is TRBJ2-3 and V is TRBV28; possibly TRBD1 or TRBD2 for D (5 bases each). Germline V gives CDR1 MDHEN, CDR2 SYDVKM. V dropped 6 bases and J dropped 4 bases, with 20 bases sitting between them. CDR3 length equals 16 residues. The CDR3 sequence: CASSVPGSLGADTQYF. The CDR3 region has the DNA TGTGCCAGCAGCGTACCGGGGTCATTAGGGGCAGATACGCAGTATTTT.

The chain recombines TRBV28 with TRBJ2-5; D is undetermined. Germline CDR1 MDHEN, CDR2 SYDVKM. V lost 2 bases to trimming and J lost 5 bases, with 12 bases between them. The length of the CDR3 is 14 residues. CDR3 sequence reads: CASSLAASWETQYF. The CDR3 region has the DNA TGTGCCAGCAGTTTAGCGGCATCGTGGGAGACCCAGTACTTC.

With respect to this clone: Other DNA sequences in this specimen translate into the identical CDR3. V usage is TRBV27 and J usage is TRBJ2-3, with 11 positions matching TRBD1. CDR1 and CDR2 from the germline V gene are MNHEY and SMNVEV (reference sequence). There are 14 residues in the CDR3. Trimming removed 5 bases from V and 5 bases from J; junction bases left unmatched: 3. The CDR3 is CASSPGQGGDTQYF. For the CDR3, the DNA is TGTGCCAGCAGTCCGGGACAGGGGGGAGATACGCAGTATTTT.

The chain uses TRBV28 and TRBJ1-2; 11 nucleotides agree with TRBD1. The CDR3 extends over 17 amino acids. The V and J ends lost 7 bases and 3 bases, in that order; junction bases with no gene match: 13. Germline V gene sequence: CDR1 MDHEN, CDR2 SYDVKM. The DNA for the CDR3 is TGTGCCAGCACCCCTCCGGACAGGGGGCAGCTGTACTATGGCTACACCTTC. Its translation: CASTPPDRGQLYYGYTF.

This chain uses TRBV4-3 with TRBJ2-4, with TRBD1 as a possible D gene (6 bases). Between the trimmed V and J ends, which lost 0 bases and 4 bases, there was a span of 10 bases. This CDR3 contains 15 residues. Germline V gene lookup returns CDR1 LGHNA and CDR2 YSLEER. CDR3 protein: CASSQEFGTKNIQYF. The CDR3 nucleotides are TGCGCCAGCAGCCAAGAATTTGGGACAAAAAACATTCAGTACTTC.

The rearrangement uses TRBV7-3 and TRBJ2-7; the D gene is possibly TRBD1 (6 bases). This CDR3 spans 15 amino acids. The V end lost 6 bases, the J end lost 1 base, and 16 bases lay between the germline ends. Germline CDR1 and CDR2: SGHTA and FQGTGA. CDR3 nucleotide sequence: TGTGCCAGCAGTCAAACCGGGACACAGTCCTACGAGCAGTACTTC. Translating it yields CASSQTGTQSYEQYF.